This is a list of T cell receptor beta chains from one sample in a study of T-cell reconstitution after alpha-beta-depleted transplantation in children. TCRdb ran MiXCR on the PCR reads and lists one entry per CDR3 protein. The table lists 98,000 or so distinct CDR3 sequences, under 25% of them singletons, with roughly a fifth in the top ten. Specimen: PBMCs, collected before TCRalphabeta/CD19-depleted stem cell transplant. Every receptor here comes from a boy aged 2 to 10 with acute lymphoblastic leukemia, due to receive a stem cell transplant. The conserved cysteine and the conserved F or W are not part of the CDR3 here.

j_gene: TRBJ1-5; v_gene: TRBV29-1; CDR3aa: SVAQGGNQPQH
j_gene: TRBJ1-1; v_gene: TRBV20-1; CDR3aa: SARNPTGRNTEAF
j_gene: TRBJ2-3; v_gene: TRBV12-3/TRBV12-4; CDR3aa: ASSTRGDTQY
j_gene: TRBJ1-2; v_gene: TRBV15; CDR3aa: ATSRQEPGQNGYT
j_gene: TRBJ1-1; v_gene: TRBV10-2; CDR3aa: ATRTDFDTEAF
j_gene: TRBJ2-7; v_gene: TRBV5-1; CDR3aa: ASTETGDPSYEQY
j_gene: TRBJ2-7; v_gene: TRBV5-1; CDR3aa: ASGPGQGTYEQY
j_gene: TRBJ2-7; v_gene: TRBV29-1; CDR3aa: SAGRDSYEQY
j_gene: TRBJ2-1; v_gene: TRBV12-3/TRBV12-4; CDR3aa: ASRMHDLSYNEQF
j_gene: TRBJ2-7; v_gene: TRBV28; CDR3aa: ASSLGGVVEQY